Below are 11 T cell receptor beta chains sequenced from a single sample in a study of blood T cells in healthy people across ages. Primed by a sample-barcoded 5' primer and a J-beta primer mix, a second PCR proceeded for about 6 to 12 cycles. Each CDR3 protein gets one entry after TCRdb re-called the 5' RACE reads with MiXCR. The sample yields around 2 million distinct CDR3 sequences, 30% to 40% seen once. Sequencing was performed on blood. These TCRs come from a human donor in good health.

The chain is built from TRBV7-3 and TRBJ2-3; D perhaps matches TRBD2 (6 bases). The CDR3 loop spans 15 amino acids. Per the germline V gene, CDR1 is SGHTA and CDR2 is FQGTGA. The V and J ends lost 0 bases and 5 bases respectively, with 12 bases between them. The CDR3 DNA is TGTGCCAGCAGCTTAACATGGGCGGGGAGAGATACGCAGTATTTT. Its protein is CASSLTWAGRDTQYF.

The chain links TRBV6-1 to TRBJ2-7; TRBD1 matches 10 bases. The tail of the sequence fits TRBJ2-4 better, so the J call may be wrong. CDR1 and CDR2 from the germline V gene are MNHNS and SASEGT. The CDR3 is 13 amino acids. The CDR3 DNA reads as TGTGCCAGCAGAGACAGGGGGCGTAACATTCAGTACTTC. It codes for CASRDRGRNIQYF.

The rearrangement links TRBV20-1 to TRBJ2-7; 9 bases align to TRBD1. This CDR3 region has 16 residues. Looked up from germline, CDR1 is DFQATT and CDR2 is SNEGSKA (reference sequence). V lost 1 base to trimming and J lost 0 bases; unmatched junction nucleotides: 7. The CDR3 coding sequence is TGCAGTGCTAGAGTAATTCGACAGGGGGACTCCTACGAGCAGTACTTC. Amino acid sequence: CSARVIRQGDSYEQYF.

This chain uses TRBV11-2 with TRBJ2-1, with unresolved D. CDR3 size: 15 residues. The germline V and J ends were trimmed by 1 base and 4 bases, with 11 bases remaining between them. Per germline, CDR1 SGHAT and CDR2 FQNNGV. The CDR3 DNA reads TGTGCCAGCAGCTTAGTGGGTGCCAGATACAATGAGCAGTTCTTC. Protein sequence: CASSLVGARYNEQFF.

The chain has TRBV18 and TRBJ2-1, with D perhaps matching TRBD1 (5 bases). Between the trimmed V and J ends, which lost 2 bases and 6 bases, there was a span of 11 bases. The germline V gene has CDR1 KGHSH and CDR2 LQKENI. This CDR3 region has 14 residues. In nucleotides, the CDR3 is TGTGCCAGCTCACCAAGCGCAGGGCGCAATGAGCAGTTCTTC. It translates to CASSPSAGRNEQFF.

Ten or more counts support this clonotype. The chain employs TRBV29-1 and TRBJ2-7; weak D call: TRBD1 (6 bases). Germline V gene lookup returns CDR1 SQVTM and CDR2 ANQGSEA. Trimming stripped 5 bases from V and 4 bases from J, with 18 bases between. The CDR3 loop spans 14 amino acids. The CDR3 spells CSVTSGTRYYEQYF. CDR3 nucleotide sequence: TGCAGCGTTACCTCTGGGACACGCTATTACGAGCAGTACTTC.

This clonotype appeared a few times. The CDR3 spells CASSLVLTAYEQYF. The CDR3 DNA is TGTGCCAGCAGTTTGGTCCTAACGGCCTACGAGCAGTACTTC. The rearrangement links TRBV6-2 or TRBV6-3 to TRBJ2-4; no reliable D call. TRBJ2-7 explains the end of the DNA better; the J call may be wrong. Germline V gene data show CDR1 as MNHEY and CDR2 as SVGEGT. The CDR3 totals 14 residues.

V usage is TRBV4-1 and J usage is TRBJ2-3; no firm D call. Germline V gene sequence: CDR1 MGHRA, CDR2 YSYEKL. Trimming removed 4 bases at V and 0 bases at J, with 11 bases between. This CDR3 comprises 15 residues. CDR3 sequence (DNA): TGCGCCAGCAGCCCCCTCCCTGCCAGCACAGATACGCAGTATTTT. This encodes CASSPLPASTDTQYF.

This clonotype was detected many times. The gene calls are TRBV7-3 and TRBJ2-1; D not resolved. Germline V gene sequence: CDR1 SGHTA, CDR2 FQGTGA. The CDR3 totals 16 residues. V gave up 5 bases and J gave up 0 bases, with 14 bases separating them. The CDR3 loop reads CASSPLATSSYNEQFF. CDR3 nucleotides: TGTGCCAGCAGCCCCTTAGCCACTTCCTCCTACAATGAGCAGTTCTTC.

The chain combines TRBV14 with TRBJ2-2; no definite D call. The CDR3 covers 14 residues. Germline V lookup: CDR1 SGHDN, CDR2 FVKESK. V was shortened by 0 bases and J by 6 bases, with 8 bases between the two germline ends. The DNA of the CDR3 is TGTGCCAGCAGCCAAGAATGGACGTCCGGGGAGCTGTTTTTT. It encodes CASSQEWTSGELFF.

The V and J genes are TRBV20-1 and TRBJ1-5; no clear D gene. V was trimmed by 1 base and J by 5 bases, leaving 9 bases between them. Per germline, CDR1 DFQATT and CDR2 SNEGSKA (reference sequence). This CDR3 is built from 13 residues. The CDR3 protein is CSARGPRDQPQHF. CDR3 nucleotide sequence: TGCAGTGCTAGAGGTCCGAGGGATCAGCCCCAGCATTTT.